This passage covers 9 T cell receptor beta chains from one sample sequenced in a study of blood T cell repertoires in COVID-19. Profiling relied on immunoSEQ multiplex PCR, and the TCRdb table lists in-frame clones only, not all of them. The sample has approximately 140,000 clones, 88% seen once. Sequencing was done on a sample of PBMCs or T cells enriched from blood (not recorded which). The receptors stem from a woman aged 25 to 45 with acute COVID-19.

The chain is built from TRBV18 and TRBJ2-1; D perhaps matches TRBD1 (5 bases). CDR3 length equals 16 residues. V lost 2 bases and J lost 0, with 11 bases in between. CDR1 and CDR2 (germline): KGHSH, LQKENI. CDR3 amino acids: CASSPGARNSYNEQFF. DNA of the CDR3: TGTGCCAGCTCACCAGGGGCACGGAACTCCTACAATGAGCAGTTCTTC.

The chain employs TRBV5-6 and TRBJ2-3; 13 nucleotides match TRBD2. V shed 2 bases, J shed 3 bases, and the junction held 9 bases outside the gene matches. The CDR3 is 18 residues long. Germline CDR1 reads SGHDT; CDR2 reads YYEEEE. The CDR3 sequence is CASSFRLAGGRGTDTQYF. The CDR3 DNA is TGTGCCAGCAGCTTCCGACTAGCGGGAGGCCGGGGGACAGATACGCAGTATTTT.

CDR3 protein: CASSTTGTRSRAEYF. The CDR3 DNA reads as TGTGCCAGCAGTACGACAGGGACCCGGAGCCGAGCCGAGTACTTC. The chain carries TRBV6-5 and TRBJ2-7, with 7 bases identical to TRBD1. This CDR3 is 15 amino acids long. From germline, CDR1 is MNHEY and CDR2 SVGAGI. With V trimmed by 5 bases and J by 11 bases, 18 bases remained unmatched.

The V and J genes are TRBV7-2 and TRBJ1-5; unclear D gene. V was cut by 1 base and J by 5 bases, with 9 bases left in between. The CDR3 runs to 14 residues. Germline CDR1 reads SGHTA; CDR2 reads FQGNSA. The CDR3 reads CASSLGQDHQPQHF. The CDR3 DNA is TGTGCCAGCAGCTTAGGGCAAGATCATCAGCCCCAGCATTTT.

The V gene is TRBV28, the J gene TRBJ2-3; the match to TRBD2 covers 12 bases. In germline, CDR1 is MDHEN, CDR2 SYDVKM. The CDR3 runs to 15 residues. The V segment lost 6 bases and the J segment 4 bases; nucleotides outside the gene matches: 5. As DNA, the CDR3 is TGTGCCAGCAGCTCTAGCGGGAGGGGGTCAGATACGCAGTATTTT. This encodes CASSSSGRGSDTQYF.

The chain links TRBV18 to TRBJ2-1; 8 nucleotides match TRBD2. CDR3 length equals 17 residues. Germline values: CDR1 KGHSH, CDR2 LQKENI. Unmatched junction bases numbered 10, after V lost 0 bases and J lost 6 bases. As DNA, the CDR3 is TGTGCCAGCTCACCACCGGGTCCGGGAGGGCCTATCAATGAGCAGTTCTTC. It translates to CASSPPGPGGPINEQFF.

This chain connects TRBV18 to TRBJ2-1, with a tentative D call TRBD1 (6 bases). Germline loops: CDR1 KGHSH, CDR2 LQKENI. This CDR3 comprises 15 residues. Trimming pared 3 bases from V and 5 bases from J, leaving 14 bases between. The CDR3 protein is CASSPRQDFDNEQFF. The CDR3 DNA sequence: TGTGCCAGCTCACCTAGACAGGACTTCGACAATGAGCAGTTCTTC.

The chain is built from TRBV15 and TRBJ1-1; D call uncertain. V lost 8 bases and J lost 3, with 7 bases in between. Germline lookup yields CDR1 LNHNV and CDR2 YYDKDF (reference sequence). The CDR3 runs to 11 residues. CDR3 loop: CATRQHTEAFF. The CDR3 nucleotides are TGTGCCACCCGACAACACACTGAAGCTTTCTTT.

V usage is TRBV4-3 and J usage is TRBJ2-5; 12 bases are a match to TRBD1. There are 16 residues in the CDR3. The junction had 5 bases not matched to a gene; V was cut back by 3 bases and J by 3 bases. CDR1 and CDR2 (germline): LGHNA, YSLEER. CDR3 in DNA: TGCGCCAGCAGCCAGGGGACAGGGGGCGCAAAAGAGACCCAGTACTTC. Its protein product is CASSQGTGGAKETQYF.